A single sample gave rise to the 3 T cell receptor beta chains below, sequenced in a study of CD4 T cells in relation to SARS-CoV-2 and coronaviruses. CD4+ T cells from unexposed donors were obtained before the COVID-19 pandemic (2011-2018). Isolation of CD4+ T cells took place after about 9 days in culture. Sequencing used immunoSEQ multiplex PCR; TCRdb keeps in-frame clones, though not all of them. Of about 26,000 clones listed, just under 75% are singletons. No cognate antigen is known for these TCRs. Sequencing input: CD4+ T cells from PBMCs, cultured in vitro. All receptors derive from a human donor in good health.

The chain recombines TRBV9 with TRBJ2-6; no clear D gene. The germline CDR1 and CDR2 sequences are SGDLS and YYNGEE. The CDR3 covers 16 residues. The ends were cut back, 3 bases at V and 0 bases at J, with 10 bases in the middle. The CDR3 here is CASSGPILSGANVLTF. DNA for the CDR3: TGTGCCAGCAGCGGCCCTATCCTCTCTGGGGCCAACGTCCTGACTTTC.

The chain employs TRBV2 and TRBJ2-7; D is possibly TRBD1 (5 bases). There are 14 residues in the CDR3. Germline CDR1 is SNHLY and CDR2 is FYNNEI. The V end was cut by 4 bases, the J end by 2 bases, with 12 bases between. The CDR3 sequence is CASSVEGATYEQYF. For the CDR3, the DNA is TGTGCCAGCAGTGTTGAAGGGGCTACCTACGAGCAGTACTTC.

This clone has a handful of counts. CDR3 sequence reads: CASSPILDGNTEAFF. DNA of the CDR3: TGTGCCAGCTCCCCGATTCTCGACGGGAACACTGAAGCTTTCTTT. The gene calls are TRBV18 and TRBJ1-1; D unresolved. The CDR3 has 15 amino acids. The V gene's germline CDR1 is KGHSH and CDR2 LQKENI. V was cut by 6 bases and J by 1 base, with 15 bases left in between.